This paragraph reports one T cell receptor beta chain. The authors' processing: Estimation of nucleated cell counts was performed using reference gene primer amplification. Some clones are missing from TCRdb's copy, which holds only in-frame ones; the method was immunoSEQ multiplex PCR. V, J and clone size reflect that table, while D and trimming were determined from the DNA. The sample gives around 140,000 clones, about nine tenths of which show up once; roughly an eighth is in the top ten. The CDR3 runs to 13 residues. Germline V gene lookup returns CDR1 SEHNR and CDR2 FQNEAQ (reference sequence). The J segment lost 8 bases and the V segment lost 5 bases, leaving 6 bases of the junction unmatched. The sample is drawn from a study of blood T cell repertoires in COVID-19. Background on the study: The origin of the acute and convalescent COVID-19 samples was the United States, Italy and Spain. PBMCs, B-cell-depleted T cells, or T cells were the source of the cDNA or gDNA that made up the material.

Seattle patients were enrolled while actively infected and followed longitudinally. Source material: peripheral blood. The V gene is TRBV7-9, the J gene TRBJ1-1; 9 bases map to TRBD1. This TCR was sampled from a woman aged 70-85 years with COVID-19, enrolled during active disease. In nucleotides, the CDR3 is TGTGCCAGCAGCACCCAGGACAGGGGCGAAGCTTTCTTT. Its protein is CASSTQDRGEAFF.